This T cell receptor beta chain was captured in a study of identical twins. Germline V gene data show CDR1 as SGHRS and CDR2 as YFSETQ. Trimming cost V 3 bases and J 3 bases, with 12 bases left between them. The CDR3 totals 14 residues. Study outcomes and limitations: Cross-sectional statistical analysis, not tracking of the same donors, underpinned the conclusions. Invariant cells of the MAIT and iNKT types might have partly distorted the zero-insertion analyses.

Template switching added a universal primer site; cDNA carried unique molecular identifiers. TCRdb processed the 5' RACE reads anew with MiXCR; each CDR3 protein has one entry. The sample lists a few hundred thousand distinct CDR3 sequences; roughly an eighth were seen once. Comments on this clonotype: Its antigen is unidentified.

The same specimen was also included in a second study, on yellow fever vaccine responses in identical twins.

V is TRBV5-1 and J is TRBJ1-1, with D possibly being TRBD1 (5 bases). Input material: memory (CD45RO+) T cells sorted from blood. The receptor was isolated from a young woman in good health. The CDR3 here is CASSSRAGDTEAFF. The CDR3, as DNA: TGCGCCAGCAGCTCCAGGGCTGGGGACACTGAAGCTTTCTTT.